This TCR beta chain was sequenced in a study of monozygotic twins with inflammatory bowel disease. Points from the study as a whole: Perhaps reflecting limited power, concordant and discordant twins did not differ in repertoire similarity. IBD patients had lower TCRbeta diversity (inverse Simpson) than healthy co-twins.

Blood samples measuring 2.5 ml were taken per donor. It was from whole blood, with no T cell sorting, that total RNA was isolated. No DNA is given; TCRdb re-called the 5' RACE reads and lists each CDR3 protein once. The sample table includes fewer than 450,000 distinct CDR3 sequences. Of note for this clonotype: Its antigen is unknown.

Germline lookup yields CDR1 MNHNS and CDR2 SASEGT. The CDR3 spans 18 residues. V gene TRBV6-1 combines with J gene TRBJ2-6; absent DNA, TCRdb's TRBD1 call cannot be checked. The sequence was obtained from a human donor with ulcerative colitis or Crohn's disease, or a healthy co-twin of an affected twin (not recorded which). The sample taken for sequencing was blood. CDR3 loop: CASGPFVQGSSGANVLTF.